This T cell receptor (beta chain) was sequenced during a study of T cell responses to AZD1222 COVID-19 vaccine. The study, taken as a whole, reports: When two AZD1222 doses had been given, Spike-specific TCR breadth and depth rose.

As to this clone: Its antigen is unknown.

Generated by immunoSEQ multiplex PCR, the TCRdb table keeps only in-frame clones and is missing some. The sample has some 150,000 clones; approximately 94% are singletons. The CDR3 is 16 amino acids. The clonotype was recovered from an adult in good health. The chain has TRBV21-1 and TRBJ2-1; the D call of TRBD2 is as the table states it, not checked on the DNA. TRBV21-1 is labeled a pseudogene. Sequenced material: peripheral blood, taken on day 0 of AZD1222 vaccination. CDR3 bases: TGTGCCAGCAGCACAGCCGGGAGGGTTTCCTACAATGAGCAGTTCTTC. This encodes CASSTAGRVSYNEQFF.